These 17 T cell receptor beta chains came from one sample sequenced in a study of cytomegalovirus exposure and HLA in healthy donors listed by TCRdb under 2017. Libraries were built with the immunoSEQ multiplex PCR assay. For the multiplex PCR, a mixture combining 60 forward primers for TCR Vbeta segments and 13 reverse primers for TCR Jbeta segments was used. Not all clones reach the TCRdb copy of this immuneACCESS table, which keeps in-frame sequences only. Checked studies attribute under half of the gap to unresolved V genes and leave the rest unexplained. Present in this sample are about 180,000 clones, 72% of which were seen just once. The ten largest clones take up 2% to 3% of the sample. Sequencing was done on a sample of PBMCs. All receptors come from a human donor in good health.

The genes are TRBV4-1 and TRBJ1-2; TRBD1 matches 8 bases. The CDR3 extends over 16 amino acids. J lost 8 bases, V lost 3 bases, and 14 bases had no gene match. Germline assignment: CDR1 MGHRA and CDR2 YSYEKL. This chain's CDR3 is CASSQALQGGPGGYTF. The CDR3 bases are TGCGCCAGCAGCCAGGCGCTACAGGGGGGCCCGGGGGGCTACACCTTC.

CDR3 in DNA: TGTGCCAGCAGCTTGGTGGGACAGGGTGTAACTAATGAAAAACTGTTTTTT. Its protein product is CASSLVGQGVTNEKLFF. This chain uses TRBV5-4 with TRBJ1-4; TRBD1 aligns across 9 bases. Trimming cost V 0 bases and J 1 base; bases outside gene matches: 4. Germline V gene data show CDR1 as SGHNT and CDR2 as YYREEE (reference sequence). The CDR3 length is 17 residues.

The J gene is TRBJ2-7, the V gene TRBV7-9; TRBD1 matches 11 bases. The V gene's germline CDR1 is SEHNR and CDR2 FQNEAQ (reference sequence). Unmatched junction bases numbered 6, after V lost 5 bases and J lost 3 bases. The CDR3 covers 15 residues. This chain's CDR3 is CASSPRTGGSYEQYF. In DNA, the CDR3 is TGTGCCAGCAGCCCAAGGACAGGGGGCAGCTACGAGCAGTACTTC.

This sequence joins TRBV13 and TRBJ1-1, with 9 nucleotides matching TRBD1. There are 16 residues in the CDR3. V dropped 5 bases and J dropped 0; count of bases not matched to a gene: 7. Germline CDR1 reads PRHDT; CDR2 reads FYEKMQ (reference sequence). CDR3 protein: CASSPTDRGMNTEAFF. Here the CDR3 DNA reads TGTGCCAGCAGCCCCACGGACAGGGGCATGAACACTGAAGCTTTCTTT.

The rearrangement joins TRBV7-9 to TRBJ2-5; D unresolved. The CDR3 has 15 residues. CDR1 is SEHNR and CDR2 is FQNEAQ in the germline V gene (reference sequence). Trimming removed 0 bases from V and 1 base from J, with 9 bases in between. The CDR3 loop is CASSLAATLQETQYF. CDR3 in DNA: TGTGCCAGCAGCTTAGCGGCGACACTCCAAGAGACCCAGTACTTC.

The V gene is TRBV5-5, the J gene TRBJ1-3, with 8 positions matching TRBD1. The CDR3 loop spans 16 amino acids. CDR1 and CDR2 (germline): SGHKS, YYEKEE (reference sequence). The V and J ends lost 3 bases and 1 base, in that order; junction bases with no gene match: 6. The CDR3 here is CASSSLTGGSGNTIYF. The CDR3 coding sequence is TGTGCCAGCAGCTCATTAACAGGGGGATCTGGAAACACCATATATTTT.

V and J are TRBV7-9 and TRBJ1-2; possibly TRBD1 for D (6 bases). Trimming shortened V by 7 bases and J by 3 bases, and 12 bases separated the two germline ends. The CDR3 spans 13 residues. Germline assignment: CDR1 SEHNR and CDR2 FQNEAQ (reference sequence). This chain's CDR3 is CASNLGADYGYTF. DNA for the CDR3: TGTGCCAGCAATTTGGGGGCGGACTATGGCTACACCTTC.

The chain recombines TRBV5-8 with TRBJ2-7, with 9 bases fitting TRBD1. V dropped 4 bases and J dropped 9; count of bases not matched to a gene: 5. The CDR3 runs 12 residues. CDR1 is SGHTS and CDR2 is YDEGEE in the germline V gene. CDR3 nucleotide sequence: TGTGCCAGCAGCACGGGACAGGGTGGGCAGTACTTC. Amino acid sequence: CASSTGQGGQYF.

Notes on this clone: The junction shows a germline mismatch at one end, possibly a read error. The genes are TRBV7-7 and TRBJ2-5; 9 bases agree with TRBD2. The germline V gene has CDR1 SSHAT and CDR2 FNYEAQ (reference sequence). The CDR3 is 16 residues long. CDR3 nucleotides: TGTGCTAGCAGCTTAGGCGGGGGGGCCGTTGTGGAGACCCAGTACTTC. Translation gives CASSLGGGAVVETQYF. Variable domain in full (rest from reference TRBV7-7 and TRBJ2-5): GAGVSQSPRYKVTKRGQDVTLRCDPISSHATLYWYQQALGQGPEFLTYFNYEAQPDKSGLPSDRFSAERPEGSISTLTIQRTEQRDSAMYRCASSLGGGAVVETQYFGPGTRLLVL.

The chain has TRBV4-1 and TRBJ2-5; the D gene is possibly TRBD1 (5 bases). CDR3 length: 17 amino acids. V lost 1 base and J 1 base, leaving 16 bases between the germline ends. In germline, CDR1 is MGHRA, CDR2 YSYEKL. DNA of the CDR3: TGCGCCAGCAGCCAAGTCTCTAGGGGAAGGGGCCAAGAGACCCAGTACTTC. Translated, it gives CASSQVSRGRGQETQYF.

Turning to this clone: This same CDR3 is encoded by further DNA sequences in the sample. The rearrangement uses TRBV2 and TRBJ1-1; D gene uncertain. The germline V and J ends were trimmed by 4 bases and 11 bases, with 11 bases remaining between them. Germline values: CDR1 SNHLY, CDR2 FYNNEI. The CDR3 is 11 residues long. The chain's CDR3 is CASSGLFYAFF. In DNA, the CDR3 is TGTGCCAGCAGTGGACTGTTTTATGCTTTCTTT.

This chain connects TRBV7-8 to TRBJ2-1, with 10 bases that match TRBD2. The CDR3 consists of 18 residues. Germline V lookup: CDR1 SGHVS, CDR2 FQNEAQ. V was pared by 2 bases and J by 4 bases, with 11 bases of the junction left unmatched. CDR3 amino acids: CASSLLVAGGTLYNEQFF. Written as DNA, the CDR3 is TGTGCCAGCAGCTTATTGGTAGCGGGGGGCACACTTTACAATGAGCAGTTCTTC.

This clone occurred once. This chain uses TRBV5-4 with TRBJ1-1; 8 bases match TRBD1. The length of the CDR3 is 12 residues. V lost 4 bases to trimming and J lost 8 bases; unmatched junction nucleotides: 4. Germline V gene sequence: CDR1 SGHNT, CDR2 YYREEE (reference sequence). In nucleotides, the CDR3 is TGTGCCAGCAGCATAGGGACAGGAGAAGCTTTCTTT. Protein: CASSIGTGEAFF.

This clone was seen once. The CDR3 coding sequence is TGCGCCAGCAGCCAAGATCAATCGGGGGAAGGTGAAAAACTGTTTTTT. Translating gives CASSQDQSGEGEKLFF. The chain uses TRBV4-3 and TRBJ1-4; weak D call: TRBD1 (5 bases). The CDR3 length is 16 residues. V lost 0 bases and J lost 7, with 15 bases in between. The germline CDR1 and CDR2 sequences are LGHNA and YSLEER.

This clone was observed a few times. This chain's CDR3 is CASSWDSSEGQPQHF. The CDR3 DNA reads as TGTGCCAGCAGCTGGGACTCCTCGGAAGGTCAGCCCCAGCATTTT. The chain combines TRBV7-2 with TRBJ1-5; a possible D gene is TRBD1 (5 bases). The CDR3 is 15 residues long. Trimming removed 4 bases at V and 6 bases at J, with 16 bases between. From germline, CDR1 is SGHTA and CDR2 FQGNSA.

The chain links TRBV14 to TRBJ2-7, with D possibly being TRBD2 (6 bases). V was clipped by 4 bases and J by 5 bases, with 27 bases between them. CDR1 and CDR2 (germline): SGHDN, FVKESK. The CDR3 loop spans 18 amino acids. CDR3 protein: CASSPRRGAGITRDEQYF. DNA of the CDR3: TGTGCCAGCAGCCCGCGGAGAGGAGCGGGCATCACTCGGGACGAGCAGTACTTC.

This chain connects TRBV9 to TRBJ2-5; 9 nucleotides line up with TRBD2. CDR1 and CDR2 (germline): SGDLS, YYNGEE. The CDR3 runs 17 residues. Trimming removed 0 bases from V and 2 bases from J; junction bases left unmatched: 8. In nucleotides, the CDR3 is TGTGCCAGCAGCGTAGGGGTTAGCGGGGGTCTGCAAGAGACCCAGTACTTC. Translation: CASSVGVSGGLQETQYF.